The rows below give T cell receptor beta chains drawn from one sample of a study of cytomegalovirus exposure and HLA in healthy donors. The assay was immunoSEQ multiplex PCR, and TCRdb's table has in-frame clones only and misses some. This repertoire comprises approximately 110,000 clones; its ten largest clones make up more than 1%. The sample taken for sequencing was PBMCs. The receptor set was obtained from a man between 18 and 29 years old in good health and CMV-seronegative. Both conserved end residues are part of each CDR3. The D gene is left open where the match is weak.

D gene: TRBD1; J gene: TRBJ1-2; V gene: TRBV5-1; CDR3 length: 16; CDR3 protein: CASSLFPGQGARGYTF; CDR3 DNA: TGCGCCAGCAGCTTGTTTCCGGGACAGGGGGCTCGGGGCTACACCTTC
D gene: -; J gene: TRBJ2-1; V gene: TRBV7-3; CDR3 length: 17; CDR3 protein: CASSLSDRRGSYNEQFF; CDR3 DNA: TGTGCCAGCAGCTTATCAGACCGCCGCGGCTCCTACAATGAGCAGTTCTTC
D gene: -; J gene: TRBJ2-2; V gene: TRBV5-1; CDR3 length: 16; CDR3 protein: CASSLAGRGNTGELFF; CDR3 DNA: TGCGCCAGCAGCTTGGCCGGCAGGGGCAACACCGGGGAGCTGTTTTTT
D gene: -; J gene: TRBJ2-1; V gene: TRBV10-1; CDR3 length: 14; CDR3 protein: CASSDRSSYNEQFF; CDR3 DNA: TGCGCCAGCAGTGATAGGAGCTCCTACAATGAGCAGTTCTTC
D gene: TRBD1; J gene: TRBJ1-1; V gene: TRBV5-1; CDR3 length: 15; CDR3 protein: CASSPRGQENTEAFF; CDR3 DNA: TGCGCCAGCAGCCCGAGAGGACAGGAGAACACTGAAGCTTTCTTT
D gene: -; J gene: TRBJ1-1; V gene: TRBV6-5; CDR3 length: 13; CDR3 protein: CASSYPGYTEAFF; CDR3 DNA: TGTGCCAGCAGTTACCCGGGGTACACTGAAGCTTTCTTT
D gene: TRBD1; J gene: TRBJ1-4; V gene: TRBV5-1; CDR3 length: 17; CDR3 protein: CASSRAMTGSQGEKLFF; CDR3 DNA: TGCGCCAGCAGCAGGGCCATGACAGGGAGTCAAGGTGAAAAACTGTTTTTT
D gene: TRBD2; J gene: TRBJ2-7; V gene: TRBV28; CDR3 length: 15; CDR3 protein: CASSFRASGRYGQYF; CDR3 DNA: TGTGCCAGCAGTTTTCGGGCTAGCGGGAGGTACGGGCAGTACTTC
D gene: -; J gene: TRBJ2-7; V gene: TRBV6-5; CDR3 length: 12; CDR3 protein: CASSYGPYEQYF; CDR3 DNA: TGTGCCAGCAGTTACGGGCCCTACGAGCAGTACTTC
D gene: -; J gene: TRBJ2-7; V gene: TRBV2; CDR3 length: 14; CDR3 protein: CASRADTPGYEQYF; CDR3 DNA: TGTGCCAGCAGGGCAGACACCCCTGGCTACGAGCAGTACTTC
D gene: -; J gene: TRBJ1-2; V gene: TRBV9; CDR3 length: 14; CDR3 protein: CASSVGAGDYGYTF; CDR3 DNA: TGTGCCAGCAGCGTAGGAGCGGGGGACTATGGCTACACCTTC
D gene: TRBD1; J gene: TRBJ1-5; V gene: TRBV19; CDR3 length: 15; CDR3 protein: CASSVSGQGSQPQHF; CDR3 DNA: TGTGCCAGTAGTGTTTCGGGACAGGGGTCTCAGCCCCAGCATTTT
D gene: -; J gene: TRBJ1-5; V gene: TRBV28; CDR3 length: 16; CDR3 protein: CASSPGHTIYYQPQHF; CDR3 DNA: TGTGCCAGCAGTCCCGGACATACCATTTATTATCAGCCCCAGCATTTT
D gene: TRBD1; J gene: TRBJ2-2; V gene: TRBV5-1; CDR3 length: 15; CDR3 protein: CASRSRQGTGGELFF; CDR3 DNA: TGCGCCAGCAGATCGAGACAGGGTACGGGCGGGGAGCTGTTTTTT
D gene: TRBD2; J gene: TRBJ2-7; V gene: TRBV29-1; CDR3 length: 14; CDR3 protein: CSPRSRDYEYEQYF; CDR3 DNA: TGCAGCCCCAGAAGCCGGGACTACGAATACGAGCAGTACTTC
D gene: -; J gene: TRBJ1-2; V gene: TRBV19; CDR3 length: 16; CDR3 protein: CASSPSLGGIVFGYTF; CDR3 DNA: TGTGCCAGTAGCCCCTCCTTGGGAGGGATAGTGTTTGGCTACACCTTC
D gene: -; J gene: TRBJ1-1; V gene: TRBV30; CDR3 length: 13; CDR3 protein: CAWRRRGNTEAFF; CDR3 DNA: TGTGCCTGGAGACGACGGGGAAACACTGAAGCTTTCTTT
D gene: -; J gene: TRBJ2-7; V gene: TRBV19; CDR3 length: 13; CDR3 protein: CASSTEGGYEQYF; CDR3 DNA: TGTGCCAGTAGTACCGAAGGGGGATACGAGCAGTACTTC
D gene: -; J gene: TRBJ1-1; V gene: TRBV7-2; CDR3 length: 15; CDR3 protein: CASSLNPGMNTEAFF; CDR3 DNA: TGTGCCAGCAGCTTAAACCCAGGGATGAACACTGAAGCTTTCTTT
D gene: TRBD2; J gene: TRBJ2-7; V gene: TRBV5-1; CDR3 length: 15; CDR3 protein: CASSLAGGRAYEQYF; CDR3 DNA: TGCGCCAGCAGCTTGGCCGGCGGGAGGGCGTACGAGCAGTACTTC
D gene: TRBD2; J gene: TRBJ2-7; V gene: TRBV5-6; CDR3 length: 14; CDR3 protein: CASSQGLAGSEQYF; CDR3 DNA: TGTGCTAGCAGCCAGGGACTAGCGGGTTCCGAGCAGTACTTC
D gene: TRBD2; J gene: TRBJ2-3; V gene: TRBV6-5; CDR3 length: 14; CDR3 protein: CASRPDPGGDTQYF; CDR3 DNA: TGTGCCAGCAGGCCCGACCCGGGGGGAGATACGCAGTATTTT
D gene: -; J gene: TRBJ2-7; V gene: TRBV20-1; CDR3 length: 10; CDR3 protein: CSARAGLQYF; CDR3 DNA: TGCAGTGCTAGAGCAGGTTTGCAGTACTTC
D gene: TRBD1; J gene: TRBJ1-5; V gene: TRBV19; CDR3 length: 15; CDR3 protein: CASSTPGQGFQPQHF; CDR3 DNA: TGTGCCAGTAGTACACCGGGACAGGGTTTCCAGCCCCAGCATTTT
D gene: -; J gene: TRBJ1-2; V gene: TRBV7-9; CDR3 length: 16; CDR3 protein: CASSKGGAALFYGYTF; CDR3 DNA: TGTGCCAGCAGCAAAGGGGGGGCTGCACTGTTCTATGGCTACACCTTC
D gene: -; J gene: TRBJ2-7; V gene: TRBV7-8; CDR3 length: 14; CDR3 protein: CASSLGSLLYEQYF; CDR3 DNA: TGTGCCAGCAGCTTAGGTAGTCTCCTCTACGAGCAGTACTTC
D gene: TRBD1; J gene: TRBJ1-5; V gene: TRBV6-1; CDR3 length: 18; CDR3 protein: CASSEAPPFGQGGQPQHF; CDR3 DNA: TGTGCCAGCAGTGAAGCGCCGCCATTCGGACAGGGAGGTCAGCCCCAGCATTTT
D gene: -; J gene: TRBJ2-5; V gene: TRBV15; CDR3 length: 12; CDR3 protein: CATSRAVETQYF; CDR3 DNA: TGTGCCACCAGCAGGGCTGTAGAGACCCAGTACTTC
D gene: -; J gene: TRBJ1-1; V gene: TRBV25-1; CDR3 length: 13; CDR3 protein: CASSMLGFAEAFF; CDR3 DNA: TGTGCCAGCAGTATGCTAGGATTCGCTGAAGCTTTCTTT
D gene: -; J gene: TRBJ2-3; V gene: TRBV6-1; CDR3 length: 17; CDR3 protein: CASSVKIHLTSTDTQYF; CDR3 DNA: TGTGCCAGCAGTGTGAAAATACACTTGACTAGCACAGATACGCAGTATTTT
D gene: -; J gene: TRBJ2-7; V gene: TRBV5-5; CDR3 length: 14; CDR3 protein: CASSSRGATYEQYF; CDR3 DNA: TGTGCCAGCAGCTCACGGGGGGCCACCTACGAGCAGTACTTC
D gene: -; J gene: TRBJ1-1; V gene: TRBV28; CDR3 length: 11; CDR3 protein: CASSFEAEAFF; CDR3 DNA: TGTGCCAGCAGTTTTGAGGCTGAAGCTTTCTTT
D gene: -; J gene: TRBJ1-4; V gene: TRBV5-1; CDR3 length: 16; CDR3 protein: CASSPGGTVGDEKLFF; CDR3 DNA: TGCGCCAGCAGCCCCGGCGGGACGGTGGGAGATGAAAAACTGTTTTTT
D gene: TRBD2; J gene: TRBJ2-7; V gene: TRBV5-1; CDR3 length: 15; CDR3 protein: CASSSGLAGSYEQYF; CDR3 DNA: TGCGCCAGCAGCTCAGGACTAGCGGGCTCCTACGAGCAGTACTTC
D gene: TRBD1; J gene: TRBJ1-4; V gene: TRBV15; CDR3 length: 15; CDR3 protein: CATSRDRTGGEKLFF; CDR3 DNA: TGTGCCACCAGCAGAGATAGGACAGGGGGCGAAAAACTGTTTTTT
D gene: -; J gene: TRBJ1-1; V gene: TRBV6-1; CDR3 length: 11; CDR3 protein: CASAENTEAFF; CDR3 DNA: TGTGCCAGCGCAGAGAACACTGAAGCTTTCTTT
D gene: -; J gene: TRBJ2-7; V gene: TRBV6-6; CDR3 length: 14; CDR3 protein: CASSYSQGTYEQYF; CDR3 DNA: TGTGCCAGCAGTTACTCCCAGGGAACCTACGAGCAGTACTTC